Each of the 21 T cell receptor beta chains below was sequenced from the same sample in a study of T-cell reconstitution after alpha-beta-depleted transplantation in children. Unique molecular identifiers tagged the TCRbeta library. MiXCR, applied by TCRdb to the PCR reads, yields one record per CDR3 protein. The profile shows approximately 150,000 distinct CDR3 sequences, 8% to 10% of them singletons. The sample in question was PBMCs, mostly from graft donor cells, obtained 180 days after TCRalphabeta/CD19-depleted stem cell transplant. The receptors come from a female patient aged 2-10 years who had a stem cell transplant for congenital amegakaryocytic thrombocytopenia, so the T cells may come from the graft donor.

This clonotype was recorded at least ten times. The V call is TRBV18, the J call TRBJ2-2; D call uncertain. CDR1 and CDR2 from the germline V gene are KGHSH and LQKENI. V shed 2 bases and J shed 3 bases, with 4 bases lying between them. The CDR3 totals 13 residues. The CDR3 region has the DNA TGTGCCAGCTCACCAGGATACACCGGGGAGCTGTTTTTT. It yields the protein CASSPGYTGELFF.

In this sample, this clonotype turned up a few times. This chain connects TRBV14 to TRBJ2-2; no firm D call. The germline CDR1 and CDR2 sequences are SGHDN and FVKESK. The CDR3 length is 15 residues. V was shortened by 0 bases and J by 1 base, with 6 bases between the two germline ends. The CDR3 DNA is TGTGCCAGCAGCCAAGAGATGTGGAACACCGGGGAGCTGTTTTTT. This sequence encodes CASSQEMWNTGELFF.

The sample holds many counts of this clonotype. This sequence joins TRBV5-1 and TRBJ2-2, with no clear D. V dropped 8 bases and J dropped 8 bases, with 7 bases sitting between them. The CDR3 is 10 residues long. CDR1 is SGHRS and CDR2 is YFSETQ in the germline V gene. For the CDR3, the DNA is TGCGCCAGTCAGTCGGGGGAGCTGTTTTTT. Encoded protein: CASQSGELFF.

The chain combines TRBV18 with TRBJ2-1; no definite D call. Trimming took 0 bases from V and 4 from J, leaving 13 bases between them. The CDR3 runs to 16 residues. Per the germline V gene, CDR1 is KGHSH and CDR2 is LQKENI. The CDR3 region has the DNA TGTGCCAGCTCACCACCGGCACGCAGCGCTTACAATGAGCAGTTCTTC. Translating it yields CASSPPARSAYNEQFF.

This clonotype was recorded many times. The chain recombines TRBV7-2 with TRBJ1-1; a weak D match, TRBD1 (6 bases). CDR3 length equals 15 residues. Germline CDR1 SGHTA, CDR2 FQGNSA. Trimming pared 1 base from V and 4 bases from J, leaving 13 bases between. CDR3 residues: CASSLVRTGSTEAFF. In nucleotides, the CDR3 is TGTGCCAGCAGCTTAGTACGTACAGGGTCCACTGAAGCTTTCTTT.

This clonotype was seen only a few times. The J gene is TRBJ1-5, the V gene TRBV20-1; D call uncertain. CDR3 length: 14 amino acids. Germline V gene sequence: CDR1 DFQATT, CDR2 SNEGSKA (reference sequence). V dropped 0 bases and J dropped 3 bases, with 9 bases sitting between them. The CDR3 sequence is CSARDSGFNQPQHF. CDR3 DNA sequence: TGCAGTGCTAGAGATTCCGGTTTCAATCAGCCCCAGCATTTT.

The table lists this clonotype with a few counts. The CDR3 nucleotides are TGTGCCAGCAGCCCCCAAGGGTGGGAAGATACGCAGTATTTT. Translation: CASSPQGWEDTQYF. The chain joins TRBV4-2 to TRBJ2-3; no reliable D call. This CDR3 has 14 residues. Deletions cut 4 bases from V and 5 bases from J, with 13 bases between. Germline assignment: CDR1 LGHNA and CDR2 YNFKEQ.

This clonotype was counted at least ten times. The chain has TRBV20-1 and TRBJ2-1; 11 positions match TRBD2. There are 14 residues in the CDR3. Germline values: CDR1 DFQATT, CDR2 SNEGSKA (reference sequence). With V trimmed by 3 bases and J by 8 bases, 6 bases remained unmatched. In nucleotides, the CDR3 is TGCAGTGCTAGCTTTAGCGGGGGGGCCGATGAGCAGTTCTTC. It specifies CSASFSGGADEQFF.

This clonotype was seen at least ten times. V and J are TRBV12-3 or TRBV12-4 and TRBJ2-2; the D gene is possibly TRBD2 (5 bases). This CDR3 region has 15 residues. V lost 3 bases, J lost 1 base, and 9 bases lay in between. Written as DNA, the CDR3 is TGTGCCAGCAGTTTCCGACGGGAGAACACCGGGGAGCTGTTTTTT. Residues: CASSFRRENTGELFF.

The J gene is TRBJ1-5, the V gene TRBV4-1; D is undetermined. This CDR3 has 13 amino acids. Trimming left V 4 bases short and J 3 bases short, with 7 bases between. CDR1 MGHRA and CDR2 YSYEKL come from the germline V gene. The CDR3 coding sequence is TGCGCCAGCAGCCTGAATGCCAATCAGCCCCAGCATTTT. The encoded protein is CASSLNANQPQHF.

This clonotype was observed a few times. V usage is TRBV20-1 and J usage is TRBJ2-1, with D tentatively TRBD1 or TRBD2 (5 bases each). Per germline, CDR1 DFQATT and CDR2 SNEGSKA (reference sequence). V was shortened by 4 bases and J by 0 bases, with 10 bases between the two germline ends. This CDR3 spans 14 amino acids. CDR3 coding DNA: TGCAGTGCTAATGCAGGGAGCTCCTACAATGAGCAGTTCTTC. Amino acids: CSANAGSSYNEQFF.

This clonotype appeared many times. The V call is TRBV28, the J call TRBJ2-3; 9 bases fit TRBD1. Germline CDR1 MDHEN, CDR2 SYDVKM. V shed 5 bases and J 5 bases; nucleotides not matched to a gene: 5. CDR3 length: 14 residues. CDR3 coding DNA: TGTGCCAGCAGTCCAGGACAGGGGATAGATACGCAGTATTTT. Its protein is CASSPGQGIDTQYF.

This clonotype showed up many times. The chain has TRBV29-1 and TRBJ2-3; a weak D match, TRBD1 (5 bases). Germline V gene sequence: CDR1 SQVTM, CDR2 ANQGSEA. V lost 8 bases and J 2 bases, leaving 14 bases between the germline ends. This CDR3 has 13 residues. CDR3: CSSYRLDTDTQYF. CDR3 in DNA: TGCAGCTCTTACAGGTTGGACACAGATACGCAGTATTTT.

This clonotype was recorded at least ten times. The chain has TRBV10-3 and TRBJ2-7; 9 bases agree with TRBD2. Germline V lookup: CDR1 ENHRY, CDR2 SYGVKD. V lost 3 bases, J lost 4 bases, and 7 bases stayed unmatched. This CDR3 has 15 amino acids. The CDR3 protein is CAISEGLAGRYEQYF. CDR3 DNA sequence: TGTGCCATCAGTGAAGGGCTAGCGGGAAGATACGAGCAGTACTTC.

This clonotype was counted a few times. The chain is built from TRBV20-1 and TRBJ1-1; D unresolved. Trimming pared 2 bases from V and 11 bases from J, leaving 15 bases between. Germline V gene data show CDR1 as DFQATT and CDR2 as SNEGSKA (reference sequence). The CDR3 covers 12 residues. The DNA for the CDR3 is TGCAGTGCTAGACTCAATCCGGTCTGGGCTTTCTTT. It yields the protein CSARLNPVWAFF.

This clonotype turned up a few times. V is TRBV30 and J is TRBJ1-1, with no clear D. This CDR3 is 15 amino acids long. With 4 bases removed from V and 1 base from J, the gap between germline ends came to 16 bases. Per the germline V gene, CDR1 is GTSNPN and CDR2 is SVGIG (reference sequence). The CDR3 DNA reads as TGTGCCTGGAAGGGTAAGATTCAGCGGAACACTGAAGCTTTCTTT. It encodes CAWKGKIQRNTEAFF.

This clonotype came up many times. V and J are TRBV5-1 and TRBJ2-2; D remains unclear. The V end was cut by 0 bases, the J end by 4 bases, with 13 bases between. Germline lookup yields CDR1 SGHRS and CDR2 YFSETQ. The CDR3 has 16 amino acids. Here the CDR3 DNA reads TGCGCCAGCAGCTTGGGGGTTCTAGATCGCACCGGGGAGCTGTTTTTT. Translated: CASSLGVLDRTGELFF.

This clonotype was seen many times. The genes are TRBV6-2 or TRBV6-3 and TRBJ1-1; D may be TRBD1 (5 bases). The CDR3 has 14 amino acids. Per germline, CDR1 MNHEY and CDR2 SVGEGT. Trimming cost V 4 bases and J 5 bases, with 14 bases left between them. CDR3 amino acids: CASSSGTAVTEAFF. CDR3 DNA sequence: TGTGCCAGCAGTTCGGGGACGGCTGTTACTGAAGCTTTCTTT.

This clonotype was found many times. J is TRBJ2-5 and V is TRBV4-1; D possibly corresponds to TRBD2 (6 bases). Germline V gene lookup returns CDR1 MGHRA and CDR2 YSYEKL. CDR3 size: 15 residues. V dropped 0 bases and J dropped 4 bases, with 12 bases sitting between them. The CDR3 DNA reads TGCGCCAGCAGCCAAGAAGGAGGGAAAGGAGAGACCCAGTACTTC. The encoded protein is CASSQEGGKGETQYF.

Ten or more counts support this clonotype. This chain links TRBV5-1 with TRBJ1-1, with D hard to call. The germline V gene has CDR1 SGHRS and CDR2 YFSETQ. The V end lost 5 bases, the J end lost 0 bases, and 11 bases lay between the germline ends. CDR3 length equals 14 residues. CDR3: CASSGRNMNTEAFF. In DNA form, the CDR3 reads TGCGCCAGCAGTGGGCGGAACATGAACACTGAAGCTTTCTTT.

There are many counts of this clonotype. J is TRBJ1-4 and V is TRBV5-1; 9 bases map to TRBD1. J gave up 8 bases and V 4 bases, and 6 bases lay outside the gene matches. CDR3 length: 14 amino acids. Germline V CDR1 and CDR2: SGHRS, YFSETQ. CDR3 bases: TGCGCCAGCAGCGCGGGACAGGGTGGGGAAAAACTGTTTTTT. This codes for CASSAGQGGEKLFF.